These 31 T cell receptor beta chains were sequenced from one sample in a study of T cell repertoires in aging, cancer and after chemotherapy (dated by TCRdb to the late 2010s). Genomic DNA extracted from peripheral blood, rather than sorted cells or RNA, was used as the source for amplification of TCR beta rearrangements. TCRdb records Illumina MiSeq as the sequencer. Rearranged TRB sequences spanning V, D and J segments were amplified in a multiplex touch-down PCR with a mixed TRB-A/B primer pool. TCRdb reran the public reads through fastp at Q25 and MiXCR, keeping productive beta chains. Here each entry gathers all rows of one CDR3 protein and keeps the most common genes and DNA. This sample lists about 5,200 distinct CDR3 sequences; 25% to 30% were detected once. The ten largest clonotypes hold approximately 7.5% of the sample. Sequencing was carried out using blood. These receptors were collected from a human donor in good health.

This clonotype is medium-sized (0.01 to 0.1%) by share. The chain combines TRBV27 with TRBJ1-6; weak D call: TRBD1 (6 bases). Germline V CDR1 and CDR2: MNHEY, SMNVEV (reference sequence). With 7 bases removed from V and 10 bases from J, the gap between germline ends came to 20 bases. The length of the CDR3 is 15 residues. DNA of the CDR3: TGTGCCAGCAATGTGCGCGGCAGGGGAAGATCACCCCTCCACTTT. This translates into CASNVRGRGRSPLHF.

The V call is TRBV10-3, the J call TRBJ1-1, with D uncertain. Germline lookup yields CDR1 ENHRY and CDR2 SYGVKD. V lost 2 bases and J 1 base, leaving 8 bases between the germline ends. The CDR3 has 14 amino acids. CDR3 sequence reads: CAISEPPGNTEAFF. The DNA for the CDR3 is TGTGCCATCAGTGAGCCCCCCGGGAACACTGAAGCTTTCTTT.

The genes are TRBV27 and TRBJ1-1; 7 bases map to TRBD1. The germline V gene has CDR1 MNHEY and CDR2 SMNVEV (reference sequence). Trimming cost V 5 bases and J 3 bases; bases outside gene matches: 3. The CDR3 contains 13 residues. The DNA of the CDR3 is TGTGCCAGCAGTCCGACAGGGTACACTGAAGCTTTCTTT. Its translation is CASSPTGYTEAFF.

V is TRBV4-3 and J is TRBJ2-5; D is possibly TRBD1 (7 bases). Trimming took 0 bases from V and 5 from J, leaving 16 bases between them. The CDR3 loop spans 16 amino acids. Germline V lookup: CDR1 LGHNA, CDR2 YSLEER. This CDR3 is CASSQDLGGGLETQYF. The DNA of the CDR3 is TGCGCCAGCAGCCAAGATTTAGGAGGGGGCTTGGAGACCCAGTACTTC.

Turning to this clonotype: Germline and junction disagree at one end, which may indicate a read error. V is TRBV20-1 and J is TRBJ2-1; D may match TRBD1 or TRBD2 (5 bases each). Germline CDR1 DFQATT, CDR2 SNEGSKA (reference sequence). The CDR3 spans 13 residues. As DNA, the CDR3 is TGCAGTGCTCACGGGCACGGGGCCCCTTCTCTAATCTTC. Translated, it gives CSAHGHGAPSLIF.

This clonotype is judged medium-sized. This chain links TRBV19 with TRBJ1-3; D unclear. V was shortened by 3 bases and J by 4 bases, with 4 bases between the two germline ends. The length of the CDR3 is 12 residues. CDR1 and CDR2 from the germline V gene are LNHDA and SQIVND (reference sequence). The CDR3 sequence is CASSMEGNTIYF. The CDR3 bases are TGTGCCAGTAGTATGGAAGGAAACACCATATATTTT. Complete variable domain (other parts from reference TRBV19 and TRBJ1-3): DGGITQSPKYLFRKEGQNVTLSCEQNLNHDAMYWYRQDPGQGLRLIYYSQIVNDFQKGDIAEGYSVSREKKESFPLTVTSAQKNPTAFYLCASSMEGNTIYFGEGSWLTVV.

The sample holds a few counts of this clonotype. The chain carries TRBV12-3 or TRBV12-4 and TRBJ2-5; 7 bases agree with TRBD1. The CDR3 extends over 15 amino acids. J lost 7 bases, V lost 5 bases, and 13 bases had no gene match. In DNA form, the CDR3 reads TGTGCCAGCAGTCCCATAGGACAGGTGAGGGGGACCCAGTACTTC. Translated: CASSPIGQVRGTQYF.

This clonotype was found a few times. The rearrangement uses TRBV20-1 and TRBJ1-5; D remains unclear. The length of the CDR3 is 15 residues. V was trimmed by 0 bases and J by 6 bases, leaving 15 bases between them. Germline CDR1 and CDR2: DFQATT and SNEGSKA (reference sequence). The CDR3 nucleotides are TGCAGTGCTAGAGATCAACAATTAGGTACTCAGCCCCAGCATTTT. Translating it yields CSARDQQLGTQPQHF.

This clonotype is termed medium-sized. J is TRBJ1-1 and V is TRBV19; D is perhaps TRBD1 (5 bases). The V end was cut by 1 base, the J end by 5 bases, with 8 bases between. CDR3 length: 13 residues. Germline-derived CDR1 and CDR2 are LNHDA and SQIVND (reference sequence). The CDR3 coding sequence is TGTGCCAGTAGTATAGGGGAGGGGACTGAAGCTTTCTTT. It specifies CASSIGEGTEAFF. Combining the CDR3 with reference TRBV19 and TRBJ1-1 gives the whole variable domain DGGITQSPKYLFRKEGQNVTLSCEQNLNHDAMYWYRQDPGQGLRLIYYSQIVNDFQKGDIAEGYSVSREKKESFPLTVTSAQKNPTAFYLCASSIGEGTEAFFGQGTRLTVV.

This clonotype is classed as medium-sized. The CDR3 DNA sequence: TGTGCCAGCAGTCCCGGGAGGCTCGCAGAGACCCAGTACTTC. It is translated as CASSPGRLAETQYF. This chain connects TRBV12-3 or TRBV12-4 to TRBJ2-5; 7 nucleotides match TRBD2. The CDR3 covers 14 residues. V lost 5 bases, J lost 4 bases, and 7 bases stayed unmatched.

This clonotype is deemed medium-sized. The V call is TRBV5-6, the J call TRBJ2-5; D unclear. The V end was cut by 4 bases, the J end by 3 bases, with 4 bases between. Germline values: CDR1 SGHDT, CDR2 YYEEEE. The CDR3 has 11 residues. This CDR3 is CASSIKETQYF. The CDR3 DNA reads as TGTGCCAGCAGCATAAAAGAGACCCAGTACTTC.

By its share, this clonotype is medium-sized. The rearrangement joins TRBV6-5 to TRBJ1-5; 7 positions match TRBD1. CDR3 size: 18 residues. From germline, CDR1 is MNHEY and CDR2 SVGAGI. The trim removed 3 bases at V and 6 bases at J, leaving 17 bases unmatched. The CDR3 coding sequence is TGTGCCAGCAGTTATTATCCCCTTGACAGGGTAGGGAGTCAGCCCCAGCATTTT. It specifies CASSYYPLDRVGSQPQHF.

V is TRBV7-2 and J is TRBJ2-3; TRBD1 agrees at 9 bases. This CDR3 is 18 amino acids long. Germline assignment: CDR1 SGHTA and CDR2 FQGNSA. J was trimmed by 2 bases and V by 3 bases; bases with no gene match: 12. In DNA form, the CDR3 reads TGTGCCAGCAGCTTGGCCCTTCCCGGGACAGGGTACACAGATACGCAGTATTTT. It translates to CASSLALPGTGYTDTQYF.

This clonotype is medium-sized. The J gene is TRBJ1-5, the V gene TRBV18; D is ambiguous. V lost 0 bases to trimming and J lost 5 bases, with 11 bases between them. Germline CDR1 and CDR2: KGHSH and LQKENI. The CDR3 is made up of 15 amino acids. The CDR3 DNA follows: TGTGCCAGCTCACCACCGGGGAGTTGGGATCAGCCCCAGCATTTT. This encodes CASSPPGSWDQPQHF.

A remark on this clonotype: Being one base from a much bigger clone, this may be a read error. The rearrangement joins TRBV19 to TRBJ1-6, with 8 bases aligning to TRBD1. V trimming: 6 bases; J trimming: 7 bases; junction bases outside the gene matches: 11. The CDR3 has 16 amino acids. CDR1 and CDR2 (germline): LNHDA, SQIVND (reference sequence). The CDR3 sequence is CASRSTGVTGNSPLHF. The CDR3 DNA follows: TGTGCCAGTAGGTCGACAGGGGTAACGGGAAATTCACCCCTCCACTTT.

The genes are TRBV14 and TRBJ1-6; D uncertain. Trimming cost V 0 bases and J 7 bases, with 7 bases left between them. Germline assignment: CDR1 SGHDN and CDR2 FVKESK. The CDR3 is made up of 14 amino acids. Here the CDR3 DNA reads TGTGCCAGCAGCCAAGAAGCAACCAATTCACCCCTCCACTTT. It specifies CASSQEATNSPLHF. The entire variable domain, with the rest obtained from reference TRBV14 and TRBJ1-6, is as follows: EAGVTQFPSHSVIEKGQTVTLRCDPISGHDNLYWYRRVMGKEIKFLLHFVKESKQDESGMPNNRFLAERTGGTYSTLKVQPAELEDSGVYFCASSQEATNSPLHFGNGTRLTVT.

This clonotype appeared a single time. The chain carries TRBV30 and TRBJ1-1; TRBD1 might be the D (5 bases). The CDR3 covers 15 residues. The V gene lost 0 bases and the J gene lost 1 base, with 12 bases spanning the gap. The germline gives CDR1 GTSNPN, CDR2 SVGIG (reference sequence). CDR3 DNA: TGTGCCTGGAGTGTAAGTTTACAGGCGAACACTGAAGCTTTCTTT. Translating it yields CAWSVSLQANTEAFF. The full variable domain, with the rest looked up from reference TRBV30 and TRBJ1-1, is SQTIHQWPATLVQPVGSPLSLECTVEGTSNPNLYWYRQAAGRGLQLLFYSVGIGQISSEVPQNLSASRPQDRQFILSSKKLLLSDSGFYLCAWSVSLQANTEAFFGQGTRLTVV.

This chain links TRBV19 with TRBJ1-2, with D maybe TRBD1 (5 bases). The CDR3 consists of 14 residues. CDR1 is LNHDA and CDR2 is SQIVND in the germline V gene (reference sequence). V gave up 5 bases and J gave up 2 bases, with 12 bases separating them. In nucleotides, the CDR3 is TGTGCCAGTAGTGAGGGTGCAGGGAACTATGGCTACACCTTC. It encodes CASSEGAGNYGYTF.

Only a few counts were recorded for this clonotype. This chain links TRBV5-1 with TRBJ1-3; 8 nucleotides align to TRBD1. Germline V CDR1 and CDR2: SGHRS, YFSETQ. The CDR3 sequence is 18 residues long. Losses at the gene ends were 0 bases for V and 0 bases for J; bases not matched to a gene: 8. The CDR3 DNA sequence: TGCGCCAGCAGCTTGGACAGGGGGAGTTCTTTCTCTGGAAACACCATATATTTT. Translation: CASSLDRGSSFSGNTIYF.

Comment on this clonotype: A much larger clone sits a single nucleotide away, making a read error possible. CDR3 in amino acids: CATSRAGVYNEQFF. The CDR3 nucleotides are TGTGCCACCAGCAGAGCAGGGGTCTACAATGAGCAGTTCTTC. This chain connects TRBV15 to TRBJ2-1; tentatively, D is TRBD1 (6 bases). Trimming removed 1 base at V and 3 bases at J, with 7 bases between. Germline CDR1 LNHNV, CDR2 YYDKDF (reference sequence). There are 14 residues in the CDR3.

This clonotype qualifies as medium-sized (0.01 to 0.1%). The chain is built from TRBV6-6 and TRBJ2-3; D assignment may be TRBD1 or TRBD2 (5 bases each). The length of the CDR3 is 16 residues. The germline CDR1 and CDR2 sequences are MNHNY and SVGAGI (reference sequence). The V end lost 0 bases, the J end lost 0 bases, and 10 bases lay between the germline ends. The CDR3 region has the DNA TGTGCCAGCAGTTACTCGGGGGTGTCTAGCACAGATACGCAGTATTTT. Translated: CASSYSGVSSTDTQYF.

This clonotype showed up just a few times. The chain is built from TRBV5-1 and TRBJ2-1, with 9 bases aligning to TRBD1. Germline V gene data show CDR1 as SGHRS and CDR2 as YFSETQ. This CDR3 spans 16 amino acids. Unmatched junction bases numbered 4, after V lost 2 bases and J lost 1 base. This CDR3 is CASSLIDRGSYNEQFF. CDR3 bases: TGCGCCAGCAGCTTAATTGACAGGGGGTCCTACAATGAGCAGTTCTTC.

The V and J genes are TRBV24-1 and TRBJ1-5; tentatively, D is TRBD1 (5 bases). The CDR3 runs 15 residues. Trimming stripped 9 bases from V and 0 bases from J, with 14 bases between. The germline gives CDR1 KGHDR, CDR2 SFDVKD. For the CDR3, the DNA is TGTGCCACCGGCCGGGGGGAGTATAGCAATCAGCCCCAGCATTTT. Its translation: CATGRGEYSNQPQHF.

This chain links TRBV12-3 or TRBV12-4 with TRBJ1-5; no reliable D call. The CDR3 runs 15 residues. The V end lost 5 bases, the J end lost 4 bases, and 15 bases lay between the germline ends. CDR3 region: CASSGEGSMNQPQHF. In DNA form, the CDR3 reads TGTGCCAGCAGTGGGGAGGGTTCGATGAATCAGCCCCAGCATTTT.

In regard to this clonotype: This may come from a read error, since a much larger clone is one base off. This rearrangement joins TRBV19 to TRBJ1-1; 7 bases are a match to TRBD1. CDR3 length equals 14 residues. CDR1 is LNHDA and CDR2 is SQIVND in the germline V gene (reference sequence). V shed 7 bases and J 1 base; nucleotides not matched to a gene: 6. In nucleotides, the CDR3 is TGTGCCAGTACTTTAGGGGGCGGGAACACTGAAGCTTTCTTT. Translated, it gives CASTLGGGNTEAFF. Complete variable domain (other parts from reference TRBV19 and TRBJ1-1): DGGITQSPKYLFRKEGQNVTLSCEQNLNHDAMYWYRQDPGQGLRLIYYSQIVNDFQKGDIAEGYSVSREKKESFPLTVTSAQKNPTAFYLCASTLGGGNTEAFFGQGTRLTVV.

V usage is TRBV7-6 and J usage is TRBJ2-7, with 13 bases that match TRBD2. J lost 5 bases, V lost 5 bases, and 9 bases had no gene match. Germline lookup yields CDR1 SGHVS and CDR2 FNYEAQ. This CDR3 has 16 residues. CDR3 in amino acids: CASSVRGTSGTNEQYF. CDR3 coding DNA: TGTGCCAGCAGCGTAAGGGGGACTAGCGGGACTAACGAGCAGTACTTC.

The chain employs TRBV4-3 and TRBJ1-2; TRBD1 aligns across 7 bases. The V gene end was trimmed by 4 bases and the J gene end by 8 bases; junction bases not matched to a gene: 10. Per germline, CDR1 LGHNA and CDR2 YSLEER. The CDR3 spans 14 residues. CDR3 residues: CASSPDDRVGGYTF. The CDR3 DNA follows: TGCGCCAGCAGCCCTGACGACAGGGTAGGGGGCTACACCTTC.

By share, this clonotype counts as medium-sized. The chain employs TRBV6-5 and TRBJ1-2; D is undetermined. The CDR3 extends over 14 amino acids. Per the germline V gene, CDR1 is MNHEY and CDR2 is SVGAGI. Trimming took off 0 bases at V and 1 base at J, with 6 bases between the two ends. The CDR3 DNA is TGTGCCAGCAGTTACTCAGGTCTTAACTATGGCTACACCTTC. It translates to CASSYSGLNYGYTF.

Details on this clonotype: Since a much larger clone is just one base distant, this may be a read error. The chain is built from TRBV12-3 or TRBV12-4 and TRBJ1-5, with TRBD1 as a possible D gene (5 bases). This CDR3 is 14 amino acids long. With 4 bases removed from V and 4 bases from J, the gap between germline ends came to 11 bases. DNA of the CDR3: TGTGCCAGCAGTTACGTTCCAGGGAATCAGCCCCAGCATTTT. Translated, it gives CASSYVPGNQPQHF.

The genes are TRBV6-1 and TRBJ2-7; D is perhaps TRBD2 (7 bases). Trimming took 4 bases from V and 5 from J, leaving 15 bases between them. CDR1 and CDR2 (germline): MNHNS, SASEGT. There are 14 residues in the CDR3. In DNA form, the CDR3 reads TGTGCCAGCAGTGCCAGAGAGCGGGACAACGAGCAGTACTTC. Translating gives CASSARERDNEQYF.

A few counts support this clonotype. The chain employs TRBV20-1 and TRBJ2-5, with D perhaps TRBD1 (6 bases). The germline gives CDR1 DFQATT, CDR2 SNEGSKA (reference sequence). The CDR3 has 12 residues. CDR3 nucleotide sequence: TGCAGCCCGAACAGGGTCCAGGAGACCCAGTACTTC. It specifies CSPNRVQETQYF.